This TCR beta chain stems from a study of cytomegalovirus exposure and HLA in healthy donors. Germline V CDR1 and CDR2: SGHNT, YENEEA. Trimming took 5 bases from V and 3 from J; bases not matched to a gene: 15. The CDR3 has 18 amino acids. General study points: Reports state that TCR beta sequences accurately predicted most subjects' HLA-A and HLA-B alleles. Further analysis, carried out later, found HLA-associated TCR beta chains more clonally expanded than equally common other chains.

Researchers ran the PCR with 60 Vbeta and 13 Jbeta primers. The repertoire was sequenced with immunoSEQ multiplex PCR; TCRdb's copy has only in-frame clones and lacks some. The profile covers 100,000 to 150,000 clones, with about 80% appearing a single time and around 3.5% taken by the ten largest. Comment on this clone: The antigen is unknown.

The sample comprised PBMCs. The sequence came from a woman aged 40 to 50 in good health and CMV-seropositive. The gene calls are TRBV11-3 and TRBJ2-1; 8 bases fit TRBD2. CDR3 coding DNA: TGTGCCAGCAGCCCGCCCCCAGAACTAGCGGAAATCTACAATGAGCAGTTCTTC. This encodes CASSPPPELAEIYNEQFF.